This is a list of T cell receptor beta chains from one sample in a study of T cells in Graves' hyperthyroidism and ophthalmopathy. TCRdb redid the calling of the multiplex PCR reads with MiXCR, one entry per CDR3 protein. Of hundreds of thousands of distinct CDR3 sequences in the sample, around 20% were seen once. Sequences were obtained from blood. Receptors were obtained from a man aged 35 to 55 with Graves' hyperthyroidism. Each CDR3 is given with its conserved first and last residue. Each record gives: D gene, clone size, J gene, V gene, CDR3 DNA, CDR3 protein. D genes are given only for firm matches. Size is omitted from some rows. Given values are once, few, many or a class for expanded clones.

D gene: NA; clone size: many; J gene: TRBJ2-2; V gene: TRBV6-2/TRBV6-3; CDR3 DNA: TGTGCCAGCAAACTACAGGACAACACCGGGGAGCTGTTTTTT; CDR3 protein: CASKLQDNTGELFF
D gene: NA; clone size: many; J gene: TRBJ1-1; V gene: TRBV6-1; CDR3 DNA: TGTGCCAGCAGACCTTTGAGGGGGAACACTGAAGCTTTCTTT; CDR3 protein: CASRPLRGNTEAFF
D gene: NA; clone size: NA; J gene: TRBJ1-3; V gene: TRBV9; CDR3 DNA: TGTGCCAGCGGTCGAGACGGAGACTCTGGAAACACCATATATTTT; CDR3 protein: CASGRDGDSGNTIYF
D gene: TRBD1; clone size: few; J gene: TRBJ2-7; V gene: TRBV6-2/TRBV6-3; CDR3 DNA: TGTGCCAGCAGTTACGGCGTAGGGGGCAAATACGAGCAGTACTTC; CDR3 protein: CASSYGVGGKYEQYF
D gene: NA; clone size: NA; J gene: TRBJ2-1; V gene: TRBV6-1; CDR3 DNA: TGTGCCAGCAGTCCCCCCGGGACAGCGGGCGGTGAGCAGTTCTTC; CDR3 protein: CASSPPGTAGGEQFF
D gene: NA; clone size: many; J gene: TRBJ1-6; V gene: TRBV20-1; CDR3 DNA: TGCAGTGCTAGATCAGCGGGGGCCGTGAATTCACCCCTCCACTTT; CDR3 protein: CSARSAGAVNSPLHF
D gene: TRBD2; clone size: many; J gene: TRBJ2-5; V gene: TRBV7-8; CDR3 DNA: TGTGCCAGCAGCTTAGCCGAGGCTAGCGGGGGAAAGACCCAGTACTTC; CDR3 protein: CASSLAEASGGKTQYF
D gene: NA; clone size: many; J gene: TRBJ1-5; V gene: TRBV5-1; CDR3 DNA: TGCGCCAGCAGCTTGGAAGGGTATCGCAATCAGCCCCAGCATTTT; CDR3 protein: CASSLEGYRNQPQHF
D gene: NA; clone size: NA; J gene: TRBJ1-1; V gene: TRBV20-1; CDR3 DNA: TGCAGTGCTAGAGGGCTGGGACATTACACTGAAGCTTTCTTT; CDR3 protein: CSARGLGHYTEAFF
D gene: TRBD2; clone size: few; J gene: TRBJ2-2; V gene: TRBV30; CDR3 DNA: TGTGCCTGGAGTTTTAGCGGGGCGGCCGGGAAGCTGTTTTTT; CDR3 protein: CAWSFSGAAGKLFF
D gene: TRBD2; clone size: NA; J gene: TRBJ2-7; V gene: TRBV25-1; CDR3 DNA: TGTGCCAGCAGGGCCGGTCGGGGGGGAAACTACGAGCAGTACTTC; CDR3 protein: CASRAGRGGNYEQYF
D gene: TRBD2; clone size: few; J gene: TRBJ2-7; V gene: TRBV30; CDR3 DNA: TGTGCCTGGAGTCGTGGCGGGGGGCCTTACGAGCAGTACTTC; CDR3 protein: CAWSRGGGPYEQYF
D gene: TRBD1; clone size: many; J gene: TRBJ1-5; V gene: TRBV7-9; CDR3 DNA: TGTGCCAGCAGCTTAAGTCAGGGGGATCAGCCCCAGCATTTT; CDR3 protein: CASSLSQGDQPQHF